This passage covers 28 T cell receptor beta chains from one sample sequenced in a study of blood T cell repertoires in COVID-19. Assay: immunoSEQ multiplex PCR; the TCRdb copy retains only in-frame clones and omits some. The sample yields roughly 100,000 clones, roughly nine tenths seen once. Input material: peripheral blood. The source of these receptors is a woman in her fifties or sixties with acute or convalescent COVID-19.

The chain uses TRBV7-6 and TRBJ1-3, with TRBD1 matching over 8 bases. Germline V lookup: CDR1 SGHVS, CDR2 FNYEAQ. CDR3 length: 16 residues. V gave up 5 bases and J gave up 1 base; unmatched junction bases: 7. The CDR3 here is CASSPAGGSSGNTIYF. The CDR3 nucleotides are TGTGCCAGCAGCCCGGCAGGGGGCTCTTCTGGAAACACCATATATTTT. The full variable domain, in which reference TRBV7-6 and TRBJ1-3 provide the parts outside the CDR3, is GAGVSQSPRYKVTKRGQDVALRCDPISGHVSLYWYRQALGQGPEFLTYFNYEAQQDKSGLPNDRFSAERPEGSISTLTIQRTEQRDSAMYRCASSPAGGSSGNTIYFGEGSWLTVV.

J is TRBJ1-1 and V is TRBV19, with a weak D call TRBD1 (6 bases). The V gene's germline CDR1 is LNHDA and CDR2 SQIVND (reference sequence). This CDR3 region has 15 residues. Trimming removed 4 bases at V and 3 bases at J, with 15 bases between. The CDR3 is CASSRWGLGDTEAFF. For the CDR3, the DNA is TGTGCCAGTAGTAGGTGGGGGCTTGGAGACACTGAAGCTTTCTTT. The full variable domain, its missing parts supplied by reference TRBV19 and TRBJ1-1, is DGGITQSPKYLFRKEGQNVTLSCEQNLNHDAMYWYRQDPGQGLRLIYYSQIVNDFQKGDIAEGYSVSREKKESFPLTVTSAQKNPTAFYLCASSRWGLGDTEAFFGQGTRLTVV.

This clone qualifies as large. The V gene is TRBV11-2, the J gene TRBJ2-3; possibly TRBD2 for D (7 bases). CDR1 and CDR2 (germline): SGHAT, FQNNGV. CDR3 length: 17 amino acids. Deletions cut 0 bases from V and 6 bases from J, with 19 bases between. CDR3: CASSLDRGGRAWDTQYF. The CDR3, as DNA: TGTGCCAGCAGCTTAGACCGAGGGGGGAGGGCCTGGGATACGCAGTATTTT.

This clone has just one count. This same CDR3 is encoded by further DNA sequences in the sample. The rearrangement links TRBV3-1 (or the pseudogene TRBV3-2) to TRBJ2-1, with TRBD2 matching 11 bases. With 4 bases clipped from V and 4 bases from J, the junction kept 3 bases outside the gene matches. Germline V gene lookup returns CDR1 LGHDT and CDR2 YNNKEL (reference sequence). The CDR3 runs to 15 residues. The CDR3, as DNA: TGTGCCAGCAGCCCAACTAGCGGGAGTTACAATGAGCAGTTCTTC. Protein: CASSPTSGSYNEQFF.

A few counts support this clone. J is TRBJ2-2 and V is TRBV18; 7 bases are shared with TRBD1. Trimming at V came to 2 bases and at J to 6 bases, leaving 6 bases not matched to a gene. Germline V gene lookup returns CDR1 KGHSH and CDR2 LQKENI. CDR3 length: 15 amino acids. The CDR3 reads CASSPGQVNAGELFF. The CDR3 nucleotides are TGTGCCAGCTCACCAGGACAGGTTAATGCCGGGGAGCTGTTTTTT.

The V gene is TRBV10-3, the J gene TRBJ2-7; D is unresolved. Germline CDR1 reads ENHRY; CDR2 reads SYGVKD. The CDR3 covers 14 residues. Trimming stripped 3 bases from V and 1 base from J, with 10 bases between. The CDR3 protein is CAISDRLNSYEQYF. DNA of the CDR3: TGTGCCATCAGTGACAGGCTTAATTCCTACGAGCAGTACTTC.

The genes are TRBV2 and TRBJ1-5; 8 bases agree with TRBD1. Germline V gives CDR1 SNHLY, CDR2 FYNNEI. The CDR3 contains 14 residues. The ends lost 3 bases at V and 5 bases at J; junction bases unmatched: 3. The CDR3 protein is CASSERQGYQPQHF. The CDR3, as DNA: TGTGCCAGCAGTGAGAGACAGGGGTATCAGCCCCAGCATTTT.

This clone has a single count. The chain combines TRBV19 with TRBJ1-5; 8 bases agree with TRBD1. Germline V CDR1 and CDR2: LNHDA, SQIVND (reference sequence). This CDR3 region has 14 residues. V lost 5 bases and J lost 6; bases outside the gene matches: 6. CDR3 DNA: TGTGCCAGTAGTCCACAGGGGGGAAGTCAGCCCCAGCATTTT. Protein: CASSPQGGSQPQHF.

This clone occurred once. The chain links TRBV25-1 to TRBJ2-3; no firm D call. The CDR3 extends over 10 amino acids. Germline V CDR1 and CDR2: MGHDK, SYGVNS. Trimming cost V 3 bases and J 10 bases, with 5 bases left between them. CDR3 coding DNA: TGTGCCAGCAGTGAGATAGCGCAGTATTTT. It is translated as CASSEIAQYF.

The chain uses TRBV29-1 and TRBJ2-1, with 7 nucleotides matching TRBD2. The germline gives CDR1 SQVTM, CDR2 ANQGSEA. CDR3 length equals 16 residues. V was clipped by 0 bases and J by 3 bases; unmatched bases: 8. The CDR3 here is CSVEDPAGAVYNEQFF. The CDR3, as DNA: TGCAGCGTTGAAGATCCGGCGGGAGCCGTCTACAATGAGCAGTTCTTC.

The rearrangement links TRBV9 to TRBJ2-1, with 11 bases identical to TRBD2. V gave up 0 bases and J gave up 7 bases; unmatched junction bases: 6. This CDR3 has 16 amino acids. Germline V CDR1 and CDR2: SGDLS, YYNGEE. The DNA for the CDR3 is TGTGCCAGCAGCGTAGGATCGGCTAGCGGGAGGAATGAGCAGTTCTTC. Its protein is CASSVGSASGRNEQFF.

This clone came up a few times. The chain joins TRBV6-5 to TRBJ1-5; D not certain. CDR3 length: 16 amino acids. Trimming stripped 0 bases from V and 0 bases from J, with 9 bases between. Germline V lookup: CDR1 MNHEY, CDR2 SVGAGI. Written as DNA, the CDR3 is TGTGCCAGCAGTTACTCGAACAGTGTTAGCAATCAGCCCCAGCATTTT. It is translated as CASSYSNSVSNQPQHF.

CDR3 sequence reads: CASAWENQPQHF. CDR3 coding DNA: TGTGCCAGCGCCTGGGAGAATCAGCCCCAGCATTTT. The J gene is TRBJ1-5, the V gene TRBV2; D uncertain. Looked up from germline, CDR1 is SNHLY and CDR2 is FYNNEI. V lost 8 bases and J 4 bases, leaving 9 bases between the germline ends. There are 12 residues in the CDR3.

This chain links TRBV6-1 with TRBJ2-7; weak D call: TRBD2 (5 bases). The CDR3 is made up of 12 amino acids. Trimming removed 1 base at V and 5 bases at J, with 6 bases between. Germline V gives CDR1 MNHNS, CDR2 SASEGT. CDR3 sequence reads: CASSEVGNEQYV. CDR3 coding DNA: TGTGCCAGCAGTGAAGTCGGGAACGAGCAGTACGTC.

CDR3 residues: CSGGDTYGYTF. As DNA, the CDR3 is TGCAGCGGAGGGGACACCTATGGCTACACCTTC. This chain connects TRBV29-1 to TRBJ1-2; D is perhaps TRBD1 (6 bases). Germline V gene lookup returns CDR1 SQVTM and CDR2 ANQGSEA. Trimming took 7 bases from V and 4 from J, leaving 10 bases between them. This CDR3 is 11 amino acids long.

CDR3 sequence (DNA): TGTGCCTGGAGTGACCGACAGGGGATTGTTCTAGCTAACTATGGCTACACCTTC. This sequence encodes CAWSDRQGIVLANYGYTF. V is TRBV30 and J is TRBJ1-2, with 8 nucleotides matching TRBD1. The germline gives CDR1 GTSNPN, CDR2 SVGIG (reference sequence). This CDR3 is built from 18 residues. V lost 1 base, J lost 0 bases, and 13 bases stayed unmatched.

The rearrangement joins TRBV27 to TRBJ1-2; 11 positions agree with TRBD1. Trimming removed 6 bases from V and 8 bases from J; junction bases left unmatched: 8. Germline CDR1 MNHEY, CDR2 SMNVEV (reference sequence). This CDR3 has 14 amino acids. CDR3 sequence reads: CASRLTGTGGGYTF. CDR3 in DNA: TGTGCCAGCAGGCTGACCGGGACAGGGGGAGGCTACACCTTC.

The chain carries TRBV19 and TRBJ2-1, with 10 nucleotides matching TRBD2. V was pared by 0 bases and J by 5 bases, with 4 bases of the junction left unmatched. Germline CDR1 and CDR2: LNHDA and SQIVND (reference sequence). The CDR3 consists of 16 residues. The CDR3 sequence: CASSIDSGRIHNEQFF. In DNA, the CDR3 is TGTGCCAGTAGTATAGATAGCGGGAGGATCCACAATGAGCAGTTCTTC.

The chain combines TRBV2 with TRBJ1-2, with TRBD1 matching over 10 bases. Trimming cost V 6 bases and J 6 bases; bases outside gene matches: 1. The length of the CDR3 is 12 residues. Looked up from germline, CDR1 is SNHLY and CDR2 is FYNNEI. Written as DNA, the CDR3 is TGTGCCAGCAGAGACAGGGGGCATGGCTACACCTTC. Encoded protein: CASRDRGHGYTF.

Here the CDR3 reads CASSARQGAAEQFF. Written as DNA, the CDR3 is TGTGCCAGCAGCGCACGACAGGGGGCGGCTGAGCAGTTCTTC. V is TRBV9 and J is TRBJ2-1; 10 positions match TRBD1. V lost 3 bases, J lost 9 bases, and 6 bases stayed unmatched. This CDR3 has 14 residues. Germline CDR1 reads SGDLS; CDR2 reads YYNGEE. The variable domain in full, completed from reference TRBV9 and TRBJ2-1, reads DSGVTQTPKHLITATGQRVTLRCSPRSGDLSVYWYQQSLDQGLQFLIQYYNGEERAKGNILERFSAQQFPDLHSELNLSSLELGDSALYFCASSARQGAAEQFFGPGTRLTVL.

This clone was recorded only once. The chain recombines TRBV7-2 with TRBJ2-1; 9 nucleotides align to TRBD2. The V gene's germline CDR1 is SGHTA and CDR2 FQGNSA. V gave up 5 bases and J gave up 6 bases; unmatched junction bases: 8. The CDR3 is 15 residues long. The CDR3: CASSPPGSGSNEQFF. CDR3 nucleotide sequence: TGTGCCAGCAGCCCCCCGGGTAGCGGGAGCAATGAGCAGTTCTTC.

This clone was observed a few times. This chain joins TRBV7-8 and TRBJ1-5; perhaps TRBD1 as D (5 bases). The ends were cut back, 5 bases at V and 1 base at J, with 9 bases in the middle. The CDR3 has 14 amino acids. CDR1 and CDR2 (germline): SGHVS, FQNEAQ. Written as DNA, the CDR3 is TGTGCCAGCAGCGCAGGGTCCAGCAATCAGCCCCAGCATTTT. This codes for CASSAGSSNQPQHF.

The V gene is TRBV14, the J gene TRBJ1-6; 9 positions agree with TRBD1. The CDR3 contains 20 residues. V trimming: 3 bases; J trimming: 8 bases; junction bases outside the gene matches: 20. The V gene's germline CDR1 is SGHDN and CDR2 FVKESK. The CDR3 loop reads CASSHDPGQGSGGFHSPLHF. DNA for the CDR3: TGTGCCAGCAGCCACGACCCGGGACAGGGTAGTGGGGGGTTTCATTCACCCCTCCACTTT.

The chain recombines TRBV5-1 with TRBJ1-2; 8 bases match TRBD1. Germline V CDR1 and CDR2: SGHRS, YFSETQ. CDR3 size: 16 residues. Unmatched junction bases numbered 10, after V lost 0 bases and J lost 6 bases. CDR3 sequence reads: CASSLAGSDRVNGYTF. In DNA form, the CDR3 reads TGCGCCAGCAGCTTGGCGGGTTCGGACAGGGTAAATGGCTACACCTTC. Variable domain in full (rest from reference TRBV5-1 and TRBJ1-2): KAGVTQTPRYLIKTRGQQVTLSCSPISGHRSVSWYQQTPGQGLQFLFEYFSETQRNKGNFPGRFSGRQFSNSRSEMNVSTLELGDSALYLCASSLAGSDRVNGYTFGSGTRLTVV.

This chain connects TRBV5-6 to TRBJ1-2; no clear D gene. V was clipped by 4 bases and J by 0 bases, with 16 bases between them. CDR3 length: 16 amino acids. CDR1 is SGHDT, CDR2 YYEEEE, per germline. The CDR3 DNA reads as TGTGCCAGCAGCCTGGGCCATTCCAGTCCTAACTATGGCTACACCTTC. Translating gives CASSLGHSSPNYGYTF.

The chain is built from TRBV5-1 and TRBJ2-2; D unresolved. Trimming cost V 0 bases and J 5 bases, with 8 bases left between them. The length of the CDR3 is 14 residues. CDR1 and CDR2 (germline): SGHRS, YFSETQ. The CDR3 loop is CASSLESFTGELFF. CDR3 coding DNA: TGCGCCAGCAGCTTGGAATCCTTTACCGGGGAGCTGTTTTTT.

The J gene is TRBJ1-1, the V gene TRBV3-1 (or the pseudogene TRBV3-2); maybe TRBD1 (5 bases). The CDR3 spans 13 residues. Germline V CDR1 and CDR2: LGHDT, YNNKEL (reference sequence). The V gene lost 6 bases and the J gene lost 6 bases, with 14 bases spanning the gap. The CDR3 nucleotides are TGTGCCAGCAGGCAACGGGGGTCCGCTGAAGCTTTCTTT. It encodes CASRQRGSAEAFF.

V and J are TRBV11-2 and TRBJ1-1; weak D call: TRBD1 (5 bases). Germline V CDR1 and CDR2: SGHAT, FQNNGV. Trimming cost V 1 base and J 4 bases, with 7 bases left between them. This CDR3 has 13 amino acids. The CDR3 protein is CASSLGRGTEAFF. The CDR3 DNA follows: TGTGCCAGCAGCTTAGGTAGGGGCACTGAAGCTTTCTTT.